The 21 T cell receptor beta chains below all came from one sample that was sequenced in a study of cytomegalovirus exposure and HLA in healthy donors (dated by TCRdb to 2016 to 2017). Preparation of the library involved the immunoSEQ multiplex PCR assay. For the multiplex PCR, a mixture combining 60 forward primers for TCR Vbeta segments and 13 reverse primers for TCR Jbeta segments was used. As stored in TCRdb, this immuneACCESS dataset retains in-frame rearrangements with V and J assigned. A fraction of the clones does not appear; measured against another copy, unresolved V genes explain less than half of the discrepancy, and the remainder lacks a known reason. The sample records about 83,000 clones, about 69% of which are singletons. The top ten clonotypes cover 4% to 5% of the sample. Sequences were obtained from PBMCs. The receptors originated from a man between 60 and 75 years old in good health and CMV-seronegative.

The chain carries TRBV7-2 and TRBJ2-3, with 10 bases aligning to TRBD2. The germline V gene encodes CDR1 SGHTA and CDR2 FQGNSA. The CDR3 spans 15 residues. The V gene end was trimmed by 3 bases and the J gene end by 5 bases; junction bases not matched to a gene: 5. The CDR3 spells CASSLLAGVVDTQYF. Written as DNA, the CDR3 is TGTGCCAGCAGCTTGCTAGCGGGGGTTGTAGATACGCAGTATTTT.

This clone was seen only a few times. The CDR3 region is CASSERTGESYEQYF. CDR3 sequence (DNA): TGTGCCAGCAGTGAACGTACAGGGGAGTCATACGAGCAGTACTTC. The chain has TRBV6-1 and TRBJ2-7; TRBD1 agrees at 7 bases. The CDR3 has 15 amino acids. V was clipped by 2 bases and J by 4 bases; unmatched bases: 8. Germline lookup yields CDR1 MNHNS and CDR2 SASEGT.

The chain links TRBV10-1 to TRBJ1-6; 9 nucleotides line up with TRBD1. The CDR3 loop spans 13 amino acids. Germline V gene lookup returns CDR1 WNHNN and CDR2 SYGVQD (reference sequence). V dropped 8 bases and J dropped 10; count of bases not matched to a gene: 6. Here the CDR3 reads CASSDRGLSPLHF. The CDR3 DNA is TGCGCCAGCTCGGACAGGGGCTTATCACCCCTCCACTTT.

This clone was seen a few times. Other DNA sequences in this specimen translate into the identical CDR3. The J gene is TRBJ2-3, the V gene TRBV4-1; D is ambiguous. From germline, CDR1 is MGHRA and CDR2 YSYEKL. The CDR3 is made up of 14 amino acids. Trimming left V 4 bases short and J 0 bases short, with 8 bases between. The CDR3 is CASSPTASTDTQYF. The CDR3 region has the DNA TGCGCCAGCAGCCCCACAGCTAGCACAGATACGCAGTATTTT.

This clone showed up just a few times. The chain recombines TRBV19 with TRBJ2-2; 9 bases are a match to TRBD1. This CDR3 is 17 amino acids long. CDR1 is LNHDA, CDR2 SQIVND, per germline (reference sequence). Germline trimming cut 5 bases from V and 5 bases from J; bases unmatched to any gene: 12. The CDR3 is CASSSQQGALGTGELFF. The CDR3 DNA reads TGTGCCAGTAGTTCGCAACAGGGGGCTTTGGGAACCGGGGAGCTGTTTTTT. Together with reference TRBV19 and TRBJ2-2, the CDR3 gives the full variable domain: DGGITQSPKYLFRKEGQNVTLSCEQNLNHDAMYWYRQDPGQGLRLIYYSQIVNDFQKGDIAEGYSVSREKKESFPLTVTSAQKNPTAFYLCASSSQQGALGTGELFFGEGSRLTVL.

This clone was detected only a few times. The V gene is TRBV30, the J gene TRBJ1-2; 7 bases are shared with TRBD1. The germline CDR1 and CDR2 sequences are GTSNPN and SVGIG (reference sequence). The CDR3 has 14 amino acids. After removal of 1 base from V and 7 bases from J, the junction contained 9 bases not matched to a gene. The CDR3 loop reads CAWSAIQGGRGYTF. CDR3 in DNA: TGTGCCTGGAGTGCGATTCAGGGGGGTCGTGGCTACACCTTC.

V is TRBV9 and J is TRBJ1-2, with 8 bases identical to TRBD1. The CDR3 extends over 14 amino acids. Germline V lookup: CDR1 SGDLS, CDR2 YYNGEE. Germline trimming cut 4 bases from V and 8 bases from J; bases unmatched to any gene: 10. The CDR3 sequence is CASSLQGARYGYTF. The CDR3 DNA follows: TGTGCCAGCAGCCTCCAGGGGGCGCGATACGGCTACACCTTC.

The J gene is TRBJ2-7, the V gene TRBV7-9, with D perhaps TRBD1 (5 bases). V dropped 5 bases and J dropped 2 bases, with 10 bases sitting between them. This CDR3 comprises 13 residues. Germline values: CDR1 SEHNR, CDR2 FQNEAQ (reference sequence). CDR3 nucleotide sequence: TGTGCCAGCAGCCCCCAGGGCCCCTACGAGCAGTACTTC. Amino acid sequence: CASSPQGPYEQYF.

J is TRBJ1-3 and V is TRBV7-6, with D uncertain. V was cut by 0 bases and J by 0 bases, with 9 bases left in between. Germline V gene data show CDR1 as SGHVS and CDR2 as FNYEAQ. This CDR3 contains 16 residues. CDR3 coding DNA: TGTGCCAGCAGCTTAGCCCAGGCCCACTCTGGAAACACCATATATTTT. Translated: CASSLAQAHSGNTIYF.

V gene TRBV6-5 combines with J gene TRBJ2-5, with 10 bases matching TRBD2. The CDR3 consists of 13 residues. CDR1 and CDR2 from the germline V gene are MNHEY and SVGAGI. Trimming took 6 bases from V and 11 from J; bases not matched to a gene: 9. For the CDR3, the DNA is TGTGCCAGCAGGAGCGGGGGGGCCTCCGCGCAGTACTTC. Its translation: CASRSGGASAQYF.

The V and J genes are TRBV2 and TRBJ2-1, with D perhaps TRBD2 (6 bases). The length of the CDR3 is 16 residues. V was clipped by 5 bases and J by 0 bases, with 14 bases between them. Germline-derived CDR1 and CDR2 are SNHLY and FYNNEI. The CDR3 reads CASSLGGPSSYNEQFF. CDR3 nucleotide sequence: TGTGCCAGCAGTCTCGGAGGGCCGAGCTCCTACAATGAGCAGTTCTTC.

The genes are TRBV2 and TRBJ1-2, with D tentatively TRBD1 (6 bases). The CDR3 consists of 16 residues. V dropped 2 bases and J dropped 5 bases, with 18 bases sitting between them. The germline V gene has CDR1 SNHLY and CDR2 FYNNEI. CDR3 loop: CASSERTVVLWYGYTF. CDR3 in DNA: TGTGCCAGCAGTGAACGGACAGTTGTTTTGTGGTATGGCTACACCTTC.

The chain employs TRBV6-5 and TRBJ2-5, with TRBD1 matching 9 bases. The DNA end is a closer match to TRBJ2-7, so the J assignment may be wrong. Germline loops: CDR1 MNHEY, CDR2 SVGAGI. The CDR3 is 13 amino acids. CDR3 sequence (DNA): TGTGCCAGCAAAGGACAGGGGACCCACGAGCAGTACTTC. Protein product: CASKGQGTHEQYF.

The chain combines TRBV10-3 with TRBJ2-1; 12 bases align to TRBD1. Germline CDR1 and CDR2: ENHRY and SYGVKD. CDR3 length: 17 residues. V was clipped by 10 bases and J by 7 bases; unmatched bases: 17. The CDR3 region is CATNKPGQGASGNEQFF. CDR3 in DNA: TGTGCCACGAACAAGCCGGGACAGGGGGCGTCCGGGAATGAGCAGTTCTTC.

This clone was counted between two and nine times. The rearrangement joins TRBV9 to TRBJ1-3; 9 bases agree with TRBD1. The germline V gene encodes CDR1 SGDLS and CDR2 YYNGEE. The CDR3 runs to 13 residues. The V gene end was trimmed by 4 bases and the J gene end by 8 bases; junction bases not matched to a gene: 4. The CDR3 sequence: CASSKQGADTIYF. CDR3 nucleotide sequence: TGTGCCAGCAGCAAACAGGGGGCAGACACCATATATTTT.

This chain links TRBV11-3 with TRBJ2-1, with D tentatively TRBD2 (6 bases). V was shortened by 5 bases and J by 6 bases, with 17 bases between the two germline ends. CDR1 and CDR2 (germline): SGHNT, YENEEA. This CDR3 contains 15 residues. CDR3 coding DNA: TGTGCCAGCAGCCTATTGACTAGTGGCAGCAATGAGCAGTTCTTC. Translation gives CASSLLTSGSNEQFF.

This clone has only one observation. V gene TRBV6-1 combines with J gene TRBJ2-5; tentative D call: TRBD1 (6 bases). From germline, CDR1 is MNHNS and CDR2 SASEGT. V shed 4 bases and J shed 9 bases, with 18 bases lying between them. The CDR3 sequence is 14 residues long. CDR3 amino acids: CASSGGLRGAAQYF. In DNA, the CDR3 is TGTGCCAGCAGTGGGGGGCTTCGGGGTGCGGCCCAGTACTTC.

The J gene is TRBJ2-7, the V gene TRBV7-3, with D tentatively TRBD1 (6 bases). Trimming took 5 bases from V and 0 from J, leaving 14 bases between them. Germline assignment: CDR1 SGHTA and CDR2 FQGTGA. The CDR3 runs to 15 residues. The chain's CDR3 is CASSGSGTPSYEQYF. The DNA for the CDR3 is TGTGCCAGCAGCGGATCCGGGACACCCTCCTACGAGCAGTACTTC. Looking up the rest from reference TRBV7-3 and TRBJ2-7 gives the full variable domain: GAGVSQTPSNKVTEKGKYVELRCDPISGHTALYWYRQSLGQGPEFLIYFQGTGAADDSGLPNDRFFAVRPEGSVSTLKIQRTERGDSAVYLCASSGSGTPSYEQYFGPGTRLTVT.

This sequence joins TRBV7-8 and TRBJ2-5; D possibly corresponds to TRBD1 (6 bases). CDR1 and CDR2 from the germline V gene are SGHVS and FQNEAQ. The CDR3 spans 16 residues. Trimming cost V 0 bases and J 6 bases, with 17 bases left between them. CDR3 residues: CASSLAGAGSGKTQYF. Here the CDR3 DNA reads TGTGCCAGCAGCTTAGCGGGGGCCGGATCCGGGAAGACCCAGTACTTC.

The V gene is TRBV7-6, the J gene TRBJ1-6, with 9 bases that match TRBD1. There are 17 residues in the CDR3. With 3 bases clipped from V and 6 bases from J, the junction kept 9 bases outside the gene matches. The germline gives CDR1 SGHVS, CDR2 FNYEAQ. CDR3 DNA sequence: TGTGCCAGCAGCTTCACTTCCCGGGACAGGGCTAATTCACCCCTCCACTTT. As protein: CASSFTSRDRANSPLHF.

This clone was observed a handful of times. The rearrangement links TRBV29-1 to TRBJ2-1, with 8 bases lining up with TRBD2. Per the germline V gene, CDR1 is SQVTM and CDR2 is ANQGSEA. The CDR3 sequence is 14 residues long. With 4 bases clipped from V and 2 bases from J, the junction kept 4 bases outside the gene matches. The CDR3 here is CSVGGREAYNEQFF. The CDR3 coding sequence is TGCAGCGTTGGGGGGCGGGAGGCCTACAATGAGCAGTTCTTC.